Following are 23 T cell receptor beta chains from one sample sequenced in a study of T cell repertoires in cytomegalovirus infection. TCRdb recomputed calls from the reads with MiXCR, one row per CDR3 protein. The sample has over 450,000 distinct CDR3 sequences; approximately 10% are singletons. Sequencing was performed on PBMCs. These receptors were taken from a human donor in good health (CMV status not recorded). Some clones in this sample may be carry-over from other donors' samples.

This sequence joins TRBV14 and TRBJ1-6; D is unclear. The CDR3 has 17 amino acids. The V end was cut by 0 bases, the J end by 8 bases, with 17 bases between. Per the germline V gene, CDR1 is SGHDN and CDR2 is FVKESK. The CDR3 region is CASSQDGPYSPHSPLHF. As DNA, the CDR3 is TGTGCCAGCAGCCAAGATGGCCCTTATTCACCGCATTCACCCCTCCACTTT.

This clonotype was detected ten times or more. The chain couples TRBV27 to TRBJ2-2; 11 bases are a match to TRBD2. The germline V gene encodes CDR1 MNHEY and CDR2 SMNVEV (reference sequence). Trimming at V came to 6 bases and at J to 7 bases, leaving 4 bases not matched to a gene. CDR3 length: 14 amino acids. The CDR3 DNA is TGTGCCAGCAGCCAGGGACTAGCGGTCGGGGAGCTGTTTTTT. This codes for CASSQGLAVGELFF.

Here the CDR3 reads CASSQDLSTDTQYF. CDR3 nucleotide sequence: TGTGCCAGCAGCCAAGATCTGTCGACAGATACGCAGTATTTT. The rearrangement uses TRBV14 and TRBJ2-3; D unclear. CDR3 size: 14 residues. CDR1 SGHDN and CDR2 FVKESK come from the germline V gene. The V gene lost 0 bases and the J gene lost 3 bases, with 7 bases spanning the gap. Filled out from reference TRBV14 and TRBJ2-3, the complete variable domain reads EAGVTQFPSHSVIEKGQTVTLRCDPISGHDNLYWYRRVMGKEIKFLLHFVKESKQDESGMPNNRFLAERTGGTYSTLKVQPAELEDSGVYFCASSQDLSTDTQYFGPGTRLTVL.

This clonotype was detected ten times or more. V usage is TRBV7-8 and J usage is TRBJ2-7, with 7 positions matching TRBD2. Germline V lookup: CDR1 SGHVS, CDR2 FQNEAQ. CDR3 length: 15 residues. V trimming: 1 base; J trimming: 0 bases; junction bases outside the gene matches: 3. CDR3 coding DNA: TGTGCCAGCAGCTTAGAAGTAGCGGGCTCCTACGAGCAGTACTTC. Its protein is CASSLEVAGSYEQYF.

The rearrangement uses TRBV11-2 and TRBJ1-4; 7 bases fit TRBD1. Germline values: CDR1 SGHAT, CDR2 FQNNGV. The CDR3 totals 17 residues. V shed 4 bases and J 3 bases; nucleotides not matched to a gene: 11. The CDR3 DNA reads TGTGCCAGCAGCTCGTCGACAGGGAGAGAGGCTAATGAAAAACTGTTTTTT. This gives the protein CASSSSTGREANEKLFF. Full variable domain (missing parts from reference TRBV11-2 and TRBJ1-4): EAGVAQSPRYKIIEKRQSVAFWCNPISGHATLYWYQQILGQGPKLLIQFQNNGVVDDSQLPKDRFSAERLKGVDSTLKIQPAKLEDSAVYLCASSSSTGREANEKLFFGSGTQLSVL.

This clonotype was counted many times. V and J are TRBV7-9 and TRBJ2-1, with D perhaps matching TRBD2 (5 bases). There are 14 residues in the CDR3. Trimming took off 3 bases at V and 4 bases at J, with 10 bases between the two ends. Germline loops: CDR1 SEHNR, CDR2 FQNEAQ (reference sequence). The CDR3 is CASSLDSPYNEQFF. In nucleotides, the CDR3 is TGTGCCAGCAGCTTGGACTCGCCTTACAATGAGCAGTTCTTC.

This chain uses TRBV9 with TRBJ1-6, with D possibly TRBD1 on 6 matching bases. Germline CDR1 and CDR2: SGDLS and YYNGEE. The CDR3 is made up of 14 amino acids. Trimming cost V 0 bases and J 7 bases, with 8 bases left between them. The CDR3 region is CASSVGQENSPLHF. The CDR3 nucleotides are TGTGCCAGCAGCGTAGGACAGGAGAATTCACCCCTCCACTTT.

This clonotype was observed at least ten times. The DNA of the CDR3 is TGTGCCAGCAGTCCTCCCGGGACGGTCAGAAACACCATATATTTT. Protein sequence: CASSPPGTVRNTIYF. The rearrangement uses TRBV12-3 or TRBV12-4 and TRBJ1-3, with TRBD1 as a possible D gene (5 bases). This CDR3 spans 15 amino acids. Deletions cut 5 bases from V and 5 bases from J, with 16 bases between.

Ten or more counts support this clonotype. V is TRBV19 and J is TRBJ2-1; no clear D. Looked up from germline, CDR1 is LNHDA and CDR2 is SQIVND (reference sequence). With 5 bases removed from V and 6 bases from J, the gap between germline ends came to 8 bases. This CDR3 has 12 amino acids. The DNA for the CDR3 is TGTGCCAGTAGTTCCCAGAGCAATGAGCAGTTCTTC. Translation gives CASSSQSNEQFF. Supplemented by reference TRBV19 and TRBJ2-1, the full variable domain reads DGGITQSPKYLFRKEGQNVTLSCEQNLNHDAMYWYRQDPGQGLRLIYYSQIVNDFQKGDIAEGYSVSREKKESFPLTVTSAQKNPTAFYLCASSSQSNEQFFGPGTRLTVL.

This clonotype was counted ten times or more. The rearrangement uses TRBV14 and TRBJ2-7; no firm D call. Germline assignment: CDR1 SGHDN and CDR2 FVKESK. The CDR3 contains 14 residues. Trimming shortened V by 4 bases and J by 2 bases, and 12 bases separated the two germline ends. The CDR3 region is CASSPSLDAYEQYF. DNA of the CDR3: TGTGCCAGCAGCCCATCGTTGGACGCCTACGAGCAGTACTTC.

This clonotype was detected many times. The CDR3 DNA reads as TGTGCCAGCAGCTGGAGCCCGGGACGGCTTAATTCACCCCTCCACTTT. The encoded protein is CASSWSPGRLNSPLHF. This chain joins TRBV5-6 and TRBJ1-6, with D possibly being TRBD1 (5 bases). Germline assignment: CDR1 SGHDT and CDR2 YYEEEE. The ends were cut back, 3 bases at V and 6 bases at J, with 16 bases in the middle. The CDR3 is 16 amino acids.

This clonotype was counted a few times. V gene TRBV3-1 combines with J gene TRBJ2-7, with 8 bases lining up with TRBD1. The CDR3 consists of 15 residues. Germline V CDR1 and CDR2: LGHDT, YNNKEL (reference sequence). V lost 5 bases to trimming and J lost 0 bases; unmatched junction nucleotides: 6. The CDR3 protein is CASSGQGISSYEQYF. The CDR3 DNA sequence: TGTGCCAGCAGCGGACAGGGAATTAGCTCCTACGAGCAGTACTTC.

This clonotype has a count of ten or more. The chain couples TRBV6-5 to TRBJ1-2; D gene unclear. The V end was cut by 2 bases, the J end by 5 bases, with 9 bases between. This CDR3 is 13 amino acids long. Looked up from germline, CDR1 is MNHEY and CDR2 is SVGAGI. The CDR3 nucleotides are TGTGCCAGCAGTTACCGAGACGGGTATGGCTACACCTTC. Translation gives CASSYRDGYGYTF.

CDR3 protein: CASSPPRTGNTEAFF. CDR3 in DNA: TGTGCCAGCAGCCCTCCTAGGACGGGGAACACTGAAGCTTTCTTT. V usage is TRBV3-1 and J usage is TRBJ1-1; D call uncertain. Trimming took off 4 bases at V and 1 base at J, with 13 bases between the two ends. This CDR3 has 15 amino acids. CDR1 and CDR2 from the germline V gene are LGHDT and YNNKEL (reference sequence).

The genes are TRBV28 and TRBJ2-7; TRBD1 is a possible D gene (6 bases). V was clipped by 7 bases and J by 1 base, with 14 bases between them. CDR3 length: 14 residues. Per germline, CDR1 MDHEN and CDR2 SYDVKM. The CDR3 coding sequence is TGTGCCAGCATCCCCGGACAGCCATCCTACGAGCAGTACTTC. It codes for CASIPGQPSYEQYF.

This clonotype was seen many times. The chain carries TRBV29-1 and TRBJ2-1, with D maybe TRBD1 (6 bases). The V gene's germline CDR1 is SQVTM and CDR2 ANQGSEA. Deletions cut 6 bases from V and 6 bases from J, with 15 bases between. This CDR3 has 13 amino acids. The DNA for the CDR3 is TGCAGCGTGTCGACAGGAATTGTCAATGAGCAGTTCTTC. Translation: CSVSTGIVNEQFF.

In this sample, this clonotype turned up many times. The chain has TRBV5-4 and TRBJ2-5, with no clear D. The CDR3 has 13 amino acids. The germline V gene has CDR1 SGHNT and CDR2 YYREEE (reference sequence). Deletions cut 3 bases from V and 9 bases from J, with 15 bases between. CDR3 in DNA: TGTGCCAGCAGCTCCAGGACCACGTCCCCCCAGTACTTC. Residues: CASSSRTTSPQYF.

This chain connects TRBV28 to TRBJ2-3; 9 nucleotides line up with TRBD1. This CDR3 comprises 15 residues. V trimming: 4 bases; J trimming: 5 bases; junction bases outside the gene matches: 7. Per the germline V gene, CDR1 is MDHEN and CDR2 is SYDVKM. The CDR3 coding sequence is TGTGCCAGCAGTTCCTCGAGACAGGGGGAAGATACGCAGTATTTT. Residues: CASSSSRQGEDTQYF.

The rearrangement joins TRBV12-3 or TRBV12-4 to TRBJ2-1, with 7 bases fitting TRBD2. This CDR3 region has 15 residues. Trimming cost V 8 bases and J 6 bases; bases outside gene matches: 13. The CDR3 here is CASVSGGPRGNEQFF. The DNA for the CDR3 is TGTGCCAGCGTTTCGGGGGGTCCCCGGGGCAATGAGCAGTTCTTC.

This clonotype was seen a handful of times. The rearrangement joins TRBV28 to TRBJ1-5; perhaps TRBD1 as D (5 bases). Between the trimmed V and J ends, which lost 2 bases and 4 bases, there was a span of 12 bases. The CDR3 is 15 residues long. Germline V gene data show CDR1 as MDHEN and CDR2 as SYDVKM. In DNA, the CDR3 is TGTGCCAGCAGTTTAGTTACAGGAGCTAATCAGCCCCAGCATTTT. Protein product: CASSLVTGANQPQHF.

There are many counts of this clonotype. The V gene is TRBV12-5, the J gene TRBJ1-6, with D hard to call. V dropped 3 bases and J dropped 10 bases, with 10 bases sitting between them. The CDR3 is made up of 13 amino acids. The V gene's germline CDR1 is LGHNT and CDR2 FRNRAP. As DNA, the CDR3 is TGTGCTAGTGGTTTAGAGGGTAGGTCACCCCTCCACTTT. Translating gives CASGLEGRSPLHF.

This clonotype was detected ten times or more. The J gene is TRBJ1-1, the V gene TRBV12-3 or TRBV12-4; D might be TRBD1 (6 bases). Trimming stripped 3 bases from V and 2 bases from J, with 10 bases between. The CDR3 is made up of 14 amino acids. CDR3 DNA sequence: TGTGCCAGCAGTTTCAACAGGGATAACACTGAAGCTTTCTTT. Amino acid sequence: CASSFNRDNTEAFF.

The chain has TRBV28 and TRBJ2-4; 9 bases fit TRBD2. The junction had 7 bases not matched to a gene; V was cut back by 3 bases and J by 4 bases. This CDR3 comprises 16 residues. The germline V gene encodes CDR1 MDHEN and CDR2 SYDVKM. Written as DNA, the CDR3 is TGTGCCAGCAGTTTCCTACTTAGCGGGGGAAAAAACATTCAGTACTTC. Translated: CASSFLLSGGKNIQYF.